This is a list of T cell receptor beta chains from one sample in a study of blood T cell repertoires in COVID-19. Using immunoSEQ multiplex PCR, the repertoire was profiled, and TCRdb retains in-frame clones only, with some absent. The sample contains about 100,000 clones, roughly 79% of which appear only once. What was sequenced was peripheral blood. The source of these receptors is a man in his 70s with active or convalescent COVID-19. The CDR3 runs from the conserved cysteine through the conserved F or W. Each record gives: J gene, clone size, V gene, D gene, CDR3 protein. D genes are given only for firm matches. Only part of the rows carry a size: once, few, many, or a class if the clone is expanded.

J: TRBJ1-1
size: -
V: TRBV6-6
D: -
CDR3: CASSYEKRTEAFF

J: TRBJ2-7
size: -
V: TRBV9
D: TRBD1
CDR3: CASSVGQGAYEQYF

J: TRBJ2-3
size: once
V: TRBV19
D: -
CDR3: CASSITGRADTQYF

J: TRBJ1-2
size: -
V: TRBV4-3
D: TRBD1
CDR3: CASSQNRGPNGYTF

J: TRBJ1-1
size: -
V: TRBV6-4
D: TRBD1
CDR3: CASRKTGINTEAFF

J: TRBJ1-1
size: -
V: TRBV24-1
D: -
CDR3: CATSDPRDNEAFF

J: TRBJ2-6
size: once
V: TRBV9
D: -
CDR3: CASSYSGANVLTF

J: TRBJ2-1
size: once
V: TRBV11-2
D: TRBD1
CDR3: CASRQGTGSSYNEQFF

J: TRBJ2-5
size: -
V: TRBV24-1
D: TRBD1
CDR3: CATSDRQGVGETQYF

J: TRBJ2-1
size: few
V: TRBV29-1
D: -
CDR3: CSVVLPGDNEQFF

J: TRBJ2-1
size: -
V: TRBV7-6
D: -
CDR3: CASFGGGTNEQFF

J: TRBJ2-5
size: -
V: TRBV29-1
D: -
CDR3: CSVGRSVQETQYF

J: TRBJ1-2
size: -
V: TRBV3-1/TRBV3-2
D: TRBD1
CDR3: CASSPGMGQTLGGYTF

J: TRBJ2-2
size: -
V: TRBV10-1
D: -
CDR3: CAPARGSNTGELFF

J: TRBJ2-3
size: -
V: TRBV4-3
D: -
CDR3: CASSQDLDTQYF

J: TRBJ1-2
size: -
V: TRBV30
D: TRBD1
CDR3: CAWGRQGAYGYTF

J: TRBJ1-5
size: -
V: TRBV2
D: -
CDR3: CASRDYSSNQPQHF

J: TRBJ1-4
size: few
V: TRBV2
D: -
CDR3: CASSDGRVREKLFF